These 22 T cell receptor beta chains came from one sample sequenced in a study of identical twins. TCRdb reprocessed the 5' RACE reads via MiXCR and lists one record per CDR3 protein. This table has 250,000 or so distinct CDR3 sequences, around 8.3% appearing once. The same sample was also used in a study of yellow fever vaccine responses in identical twins.

The specimen was CD8+ T cells sorted from blood. Receptors were obtained from a woman aged 18-29 years in good health.

The J gene is TRBJ1-3, the V gene TRBV9, with 10 bases aligning to TRBD1. The germline CDR1 and CDR2 sequences are SGDLS and YYNGEE. The J segment lost 7 bases and the V segment lost 3 bases, leaving 7 bases of the junction unmatched. CDR3 length: 15 amino acids. CDR3 in DNA: TGTGCCAGCAGCGGTGGGACAGGGGCAAGCAACACCATATATTTT. Protein sequence: CASSGGTGASNTIYF.

This clonotype showed up just a few times. The chain uses TRBV3-1 and TRBJ2-7, with TRBD2 as a possible D gene (6 bases). The ends were cut back, 2 bases at V and 7 bases at J, with 21 bases in the middle. The germline CDR1 and CDR2 sequences are LGHDT and YNNKEL (reference sequence). The CDR3 runs 16 residues. The CDR3 loop reads CASSQLSGGFWREQYF. CDR3 DNA: TGTGCCAGCAGCCAATTATCCGGGGGATTCTGGCGGGAGCAGTACTTC.

The chain is built from TRBV10-2 and TRBJ2-1, with 10 bases aligning to TRBD2. After removal of 6 bases from V and 7 bases from J, the junction contained 9 bases not matched to a gene. From germline, CDR1 is WSHSY and CDR2 SAAADI. The CDR3 contains 15 residues. CDR3 sequence: CASREAGGPGNEQFF. CDR3 sequence (DNA): TGCGCCAGCAGGGAAGCGGGGGGGCCGGGGAATGAGCAGTTCTTC.

The sample holds a few counts of this clonotype. The chain recombines TRBV6-1 with TRBJ1-6, with D possibly being TRBD1 (5 bases). This CDR3 contains 20 residues. Germline-derived CDR1 and CDR2 are MNHNS and SASEGT. V was cut by 4 bases and J by 1 base, with 23 bases left in between. CDR3 residues: CASSAGPGGSSVSYNSPLHF. The DNA of the CDR3 is TGTGCCAGCAGTGCTGGACCGGGGGGTTCTTCGGTGTCCTATAATTCACCCCTCCACTTT.

In the case of this clonotype: At one boundary the junction diverges from the germline segment, which might be a read error. The chain joins TRBV7-9 to TRBJ2-1; D is ambiguous. The CDR3 runs 17 residues. Germline CDR1 is SEHNR and CDR2 is FQNEAQ (reference sequence). The DNA of the CDR3 is TGTGCCAGCATCTTAGGGCTAGTCGGGTTCCCCTACAATGAGCAGTTCTTC. Translating gives CASILGLVGFPYNEQFF.

This clonotype was seen a handful of times. The chain couples TRBV28 to TRBJ2-1, with 8 bases that match TRBD2. Trimming removed 8 bases from V and 6 bases from J; junction bases left unmatched: 6. Germline V CDR1 and CDR2: MDHEN, SYDVKM. This CDR3 has 13 amino acids. In nucleotides, the CDR3 is TGTGCCAGCGGGTGGGCGGGGGGCAATGAGCAGTTCTTC. It specifies CASGWAGGNEQFF.

This clonotype was counted between two and nine times. The rearrangement uses TRBV10-2 and TRBJ2-1; D gene unclear. Germline CDR1 reads WSHSY; CDR2 reads SAAADI. The CDR3 covers 14 residues. Between the trimmed V and J ends, which lost 2 bases and 5 bases, there was a span of 10 bases. The CDR3 spells CASSEDSPHNEQFF. CDR3 nucleotides: TGCGCCAGCAGTGAGGACTCCCCCCACAATGAGCAGTTCTTC.

This clonotype has a count of ten or more. The V call is TRBV29-1, the J call TRBJ2-7; possible D gene TRBD2, 6 bases. Germline lookup yields CDR1 SQVTM and CDR2 ANQGSEA. V lost 3 bases and J lost 0, with 15 bases in between. CDR3 length: 15 residues. CDR3 residues: CSVDLAGPSSYEQYF. The CDR3, as DNA: TGCAGCGTTGATTTGGCGGGGCCTAGCTCCTACGAGCAGTACTTC.

A few counts support this clonotype. The V gene is TRBV2, the J gene TRBJ2-2; D not certain. V lost 11 bases to trimming and J lost 7 bases, with 11 bases between them. The CDR3 is 11 residues long. Germline V gene data show CDR1 as SNHLY and CDR2 as FYNNEI. The chain's CDR3 is CAGEVGGELFF. CDR3 in DNA: TGTGCCGGAGAGGTTGGCGGGGAGCTGTTTTTT.

This chain joins TRBV6-1 and TRBJ2-2; 7 bases fit TRBD1. CDR1 is MNHNS and CDR2 is SASEGT in the germline V gene. V shed 5 bases, J shed 6 bases, and the junction held 6 bases outside the gene matches. The CDR3 is 14 amino acids. In DNA, the CDR3 is TGTGCCAGCAGTACAGGGGCCTACGCCGGGGAGCTGTTTTTT. Translated, it gives CASSTGAYAGELFF.

CDR3 DNA: TGTGCCATCAGTGAGGAGGCTGGGCGTAATCAGCCCCAGCATTTT. Protein: CAISEEAGRNQPQHF. The rearrangement joins TRBV10-3 to TRBJ1-5; no definite D call. Germline-derived CDR1 and CDR2 are ENHRY and SYGVKD. The CDR3 totals 15 residues. Trimming took off 2 bases at V and 4 bases at J, with 12 bases between the two ends.

The chain joins TRBV7-8 to TRBJ2-1; 9 nucleotides agree with TRBD2. Germline values: CDR1 SGHVS, CDR2 FQNEAQ. Germline trimming cut 7 bases from V and 0 bases from J; bases unmatched to any gene: 16. There are 19 residues in the CDR3. CDR3 nucleotides: TGTGCCAGCACCTCGACGGGACTAGCCCTAAAAAGCTCCTACAATGAGCAGTTCTTC. Its protein is CASTSTGLALKSSYNEQFF.

This clonotype was seen ten or more times. This sequence joins TRBV10-3 and TRBJ2-3; 10 positions agree with TRBD1. Germline V gene sequence: CDR1 ENHRY, CDR2 SYGVKD. The CDR3 has 16 amino acids. The V and J ends lost 0 bases and 3 bases, in that order; junction bases with no gene match: 3. The CDR3 coding sequence is TGTGCCATCAGTGAGTCGACAGGGGGCCTAACAGATACGCAGTATTTT. Translated: CAISESTGGLTDTQYF.

V is TRBV20-1 and J is TRBJ2-1, with 7 bases matching TRBD2. The CDR3 runs to 15 residues. From germline, CDR1 is DFQATT and CDR2 SNEGSKA (reference sequence). V was pared by 1 base and J by 0 bases, with 3 bases of the junction left unmatched. CDR3: CSARVRECSYNEQFF. The CDR3 DNA follows: TGCAGTGCTAGAGTGCGGGAGTGCTCCTACAATGAGCAGTTCTTC.

The rearrangement uses TRBV11-2 and TRBJ1-1; possibly TRBD1 for D (6 bases). V shed 0 bases and J shed 1 base, with 15 bases lying between them. This CDR3 has 17 residues. CDR1 is SGHAT and CDR2 is FQNNGV in the germline V gene. CDR3 in amino acids: CASSLDIGGPGNTEAFF. In DNA form, the CDR3 reads TGTGCCAGCAGCTTAGATATAGGGGGGCCGGGGAACACTGAAGCTTTCTTT. The full variable domain, its missing parts supplied by reference TRBV11-2 and TRBJ1-1, is EAGVAQSPRYKIIEKRQSVAFWCNPISGHATLYWYQQILGQGPKLLIQFQNNGVVDDSQLPKDRFSAERLKGVDSTLKIQPAKLEDSAVYLCASSLDIGGPGNTEAFFGQGTRLTVV.

In this sample, this clonotype turned up a few times. The V call is TRBV7-3, the J call TRBJ2-7; 11 bases match TRBD2. Germline lookup yields CDR1 SGHTA and CDR2 FQGTGA. Unmatched junction bases numbered 3, after V lost 3 bases and J lost 5 bases. This CDR3 has 14 amino acids. The CDR3 here is CASSLTSGAHEQYF. CDR3 DNA sequence: TGTGCCAGCAGCTTGACTAGCGGGGCTCACGAGCAGTACTTC.

This clonotype came up many times. This chain uses TRBV7-2 with TRBJ2-5; D is perhaps TRBD2 (7 bases). This CDR3 contains 16 residues. V dropped 1 base and J dropped 4 bases, with 16 bases sitting between them. The V gene's germline CDR1 is SGHTA and CDR2 FQGNSA. The CDR3 DNA reads as TGTGCCAGCAGCTTAGGAGGGGGGGCGGTGGGAGAGACCCAGTACTTC. Translation: CASSLGGGAVGETQYF.

The chain uses TRBV29-1 and TRBJ2-5, with 8 bases aligning to TRBD1. Looked up from germline, CDR1 is SQVTM and CDR2 is ANQGSEA. The CDR3 covers 12 residues. The V and J ends lost 8 bases and 7 bases, in that order; junction bases with no gene match: 9. CDR3 amino acids: CSHPGGWGTQYF. CDR3 sequence (DNA): TGCAGCCACCCAGGGGGCTGGGGGACCCAGTACTTC.

J is TRBJ2-6 and V is TRBV3-1; D gene uncertain. Germline V gives CDR1 LGHDT, CDR2 YNNKEL (reference sequence). This CDR3 spans 15 amino acids. The germline V and J ends were trimmed by 10 bases and 4 bases, with 17 bases remaining between them. The CDR3 nucleotides read TGTGCCACCTCCCCAAGGGTTGACGGGGCCAACGTCCTGACTTTC. Its translation: CATSPRVDGANVLTF.

The genes are TRBV5-8 and TRBJ1-1, with TRBD1 matching 9 bases. The V and J ends lost 3 bases and 1 base, in that order; junction bases with no gene match: 4. CDR3 length: 15 residues. Per germline, CDR1 SGHTS and CDR2 YDEGEE. The CDR3, as DNA: TGTGCCAGCAGCTCCGGACAGGGGTCGAACACTGAAGCTTTCTTT. The encoded protein is CASSSGQGSNTEAFF.

This clonotype came up a few times. The chain couples TRBV6-4 to TRBJ1-2; D remains ambiguous. Germline loops: CDR1 MRHNA, CDR2 SNTAGT. The ends were cut back, 2 bases at V and 4 bases at J, with 5 bases in the middle. The CDR3 length is 12 residues. The CDR3 DNA reads as TGTGCCAGCAGTGACGGAGCCTATGGCTACACCTTC. Amino acid sequence: CASSDGAYGYTF.

The chain couples TRBV4-1 to TRBJ2-5; 10 nucleotides agree with TRBD2. Germline values: CDR1 MGHRA, CDR2 YSYEKL. The CDR3 is made up of 15 amino acids. Trimming removed 4 bases from V and 6 bases from J; junction bases left unmatched: 8. The CDR3 DNA reads as TGCGCCAGCAGCCCTGTAGCGGGGGGAATGCAGACCCAGTACTTC. Protein: CASSPVAGGMQTQYF.